This TCR beta chain was obtained from a study of T cell responses to AZD1222 COVID-19 vaccine (dated by TCRdb to about 2021). For context, the study as a whole: AZD1222 recipients with second doses at about 4 weeks or about 12 weeks were pooled, because spike-specific TCR depth and breadth did not differ between schedules. Enrollment into the trials was organized by age into subgroups of 18-55, 56-69 and 70-plus years, and those subgroups contained about 160, 30 and 59 TCR-sequenced participants, respectively. A total of about 250 trial participants underwent TCR sequencing, of whom under 220 had received two doses of AZD1222 and roughly 26 had received two doses of the MenACWY control vaccine.

Broad study findings and their caveats: Because no day 14 peak-response samples were available, the repertoires could be characterized only after the peak T cell response. In the small 56-69-year group, the increase in depth fell short of significance, most likely because of low power. The vaccine-associated CD4 TCRs covered the entire spike protein, and the dominant responses fell in regions 160-218 and 743-854. Most participants were white British and females outnumbered males, and the authors suggested that clonal diversity may have been underestimated. Reportedly, almost half of the unique spike-specific TCRs recognized epitopes lying outside the regions that are mutated in the B.1.351 and B.1.1.7 variants. After two AZD1222 doses, spike-specific TCR breadth and depth were significantly higher than at day 0 and than in MenACWY recipients. Only five or six AZD1222 recipients were SARS-CoV-2 seropositive at baseline, limiting conclusions about previously exposed vaccinees.

Reading the label with the study, this specimen's time point is: baseline before first vaccination. The vaccinee samples were drawn from two UK trials, COV001 and COV002, one of which was a single-blind randomized controlled phase 2/3 trial testing AZD1222 (ChAdOx1 nCoV-19) in healthy adults. Trial participant PBMC samples were collected at day 0 and day 28 after the second dose for TCRbeta chain sequencing. The CDR3 goes from the cysteine to the phenylalanine over 12 residues. Kept here is only the CDR3 DNA, which spans 36 bases and is read in frame from base 1. Comments on this clone: Its antigen remains undetermined. Base-call qualities are not available, and no considerably larger clone is one nucleotide away.

The CDR3 regions of human TCRbeta chains were subjected to immunosequencing. In the original analysis: TCRs in the repertoires were matched against a reference library of SARS-CoV-2-specific TCRs that had been generated with the MIRA antigen-specificity platform. Breadth meant the fraction of unique TCRs that were SARS-CoV-2-associated, whereas depth meant the fraction of total T cells that were SARS-CoV-2-associated. Using the MIRA data, each spike-specific TCR was mapped to the spike region that the TCR reacts to and placed in a CD4 or CD8 class. Log10-transformed breadth and depth values were compared by one-way ANOVA with Sidak's multiple comparisons tests. Entries here come from immuneACCESS through TCRdb and include only in-frame sequences with V and J called. Some clones fail to appear in such tables; in the studies checked, an unresolved V gene covers under half of the shortfall, and the cause of the remainder is unknown. V and J calls and clone size are those listed in that table; D and trimming were worked out from the DNA. This sample lists around 120,000 clones; around 85% were detected once. The leading ten clones occupy 5% to 7% of the sample.

Sequencing used peripheral blood, obtained on day 0 of AZD1222 vaccination. The chain employs TRBV21-1 and TRBJ1-1. TRBV21-1 has pseudogene status. The TCR comes from an adult in good health. This receptor carries the CDR3 CASSKEGAGAFF. The nucleotide sequence reads TGTGCCAGCAGCAAAGAAGGGGCGGGAGCTTTCTTT.